The clone carrying this TCR beta chain was counted many times. Antigen specificity is unknown. The sorted libraries were made from more than 900,000 CD4+ or CD8+ T cells. The sample originates from a study of neurological immune-mediated disorders. The study's findings and limits: Grouping of repertoires by phylogeny put those of 18 of 34 multiple sclerosis patients into a single related-CDR3 cluster, a possible signature. There was no clinical or MRI feature that showed an association with the multiple sclerosis repertoire cluster.

V shed 6 bases and J 6 bases; nucleotides not matched to a gene: 7. The CDR3 loop spans 14 amino acids. TCRdb re-derived calls from the 5' RACE reads in MiXCR, one entry per CDR3 protein. The sample consists of about 55,000 distinct CDR3 sequences, around 3.8% of them appearing once. What was sequenced was CD4+ T cells from blood. The chain carries TRBV12-3 or TRBV12-4 and TRBJ2-7; 11 bases match TRBD1. The clonotype was recovered from a woman between 40 and 55 years old with multiple sclerosis. This CDR3 reads CASSLSGQGVEQYF. CDR3 nucleotides: TGTGCCAGCAGCCTTTCGGGACAGGGGGTCGAGCAGTACTTC.